This TCR beta chain derives from a study of CD8 T cells in Susac syndrome. RNA in amounts of about 0.45 to 1 ug was reverse transcribed with random hexamers. MiXCR was run by TCRdb on the immunoSEQ multiplex PCR reads, yielding one entry per CDR3 protein. The sample contains 100,000 to 150,000 distinct CDR3 sequences, about 95% of which appear only once. The CDR3 has 15 residues. The V and J ends lost 5 bases and 7 bases, in that order; junction bases with no gene match: 6. The sequence derives from a human donor with Susac syndrome. What was sequenced was CD8+ T cells from PBMCs. This chain uses TRBV12-3 or TRBV12-4 with TRBJ2-2, with TRBD2 matching over 11 bases. This CDR3 reads CASSTLAGGIGELFF. CDR3 in DNA: TGTGCCAGCAGTACGCTAGCGGGAGGTATCGGGGAGCTGTTTTTT.